Following are 11 T cell receptor beta chains from one sample sequenced in a study of identical twins. TCRdb analysed the 5' RACE reads with MiXCR anew, one entry per CDR3 protein. There are 550,000 to 800,000 distinct CDR3 sequences in the sample; around 7.5% occur only once, and 1.5% to 2% lies in the top ten. This sample was shared with a second study, whose subject was yellow fever vaccine responses in identical twins.

The sequenced material came from PBMCs. The receptors were sampled from a woman between 18 and 29 years old in good health.

This clonotype was picked up many times. This rearrangement joins TRBV10-3 to TRBJ2-1; D might be TRBD2 (5 bases). With 0 bases removed from V and 14 bases from J, the gap between germline ends came to 17 bases. Germline CDR1 ENHRY, CDR2 SYGVKD. The CDR3 is made up of 14 amino acids. CDR3 nucleotide sequence: TGTGCCATCAGTGAGTCGGAGGCGGGTCGTTCAGAGTTCTTC. This translates into CAISESEAGRSEFF.

This clonotype was seen only a few times. This sequence joins TRBV29-1 and TRBJ2-7, with D tentatively TRBD2 (6 bases). Germline loops: CDR1 SQVTM, CDR2 ANQGSEA. V dropped 6 bases and J dropped 5 bases, with 20 bases sitting between them. The CDR3 length is 14 residues. The CDR3 sequence is CSVDKGLLGNEQYF. The CDR3 coding sequence is TGCAGCGTCGATAAGGGACTTCTGGGTAACGAGCAGTACTTC.

This rearrangement joins TRBV29-1 to TRBJ2-2; D uncertain. The CDR3 sequence is 14 residues long. The ends were cut back, 4 bases at V and 0 bases at J, with 9 bases in the middle. The germline CDR1 and CDR2 sequences are SQVTM and ANQGSEA. The CDR3 is CSVAGSPNTGELFF. CDR3 DNA sequence: TGCAGCGTTGCGGGTTCCCCGAACACCGGGGAGCTGTTTTTT.

The genes are TRBV24-1 and TRBJ2-3, with D unclear. Germline CDR1 and CDR2: KGHDR and SFDVKD. The CDR3 is made up of 12 amino acids. V lost 0 bases and J lost 4, with 1 base in between. The CDR3: CATSDLADTQYF. The DNA of the CDR3 is TGTGCCACCAGTGATTTGGCAGATACGCAGTATTTT.

This chain links TRBV6-1 with TRBJ1-2; no clear D. The CDR3 runs to 16 residues. V was clipped by 6 bases and J by 6 bases, with 23 bases between them. Germline V gene lookup returns CDR1 MNHNS and CDR2 SASEGT. CDR3 coding DNA: TGTGCCAGCAGGAAACGAGTTTCCACTACAGAGGATGGCTACACCTTC. Translated, it gives CASRKRVSTTEDGYTF.

This clonotype was found a few times. The V and J genes are TRBV6-1 and TRBJ1-6, with 8 bases aligning to TRBD1. J was trimmed by 10 bases and V by 9 bases; bases with no gene match: 8. This CDR3 has 13 residues. Looked up from germline, CDR1 is MNHNS and CDR2 is SASEGT. The CDR3 DNA is TGTGCCAGTGAACAGGGGGTTGGGTCACCCCTCCACTTT. Translating gives CASEQGVGSPLHF.

The chain is built from TRBV20-1 and TRBJ2-1, with TRBD2 matching over 9 bases. The V segment lost 1 base and the J segment 7 bases; nucleotides outside the gene matches: 5. The germline V gene encodes CDR1 DFQATT and CDR2 SNEGSKA (reference sequence). There are 14 residues in the CDR3. CDR3 residues: CSARVAGVENEQFF. In nucleotides, the CDR3 is TGCAGTGCTAGAGTAGCGGGAGTGGAGAATGAGCAGTTCTTC.

V and J are TRBV7-8 and TRBJ2-1; TRBD1 might be the D (6 bases). From germline, CDR1 is SGHVS and CDR2 FQNEAQ. This CDR3 region has 15 residues. With 4 bases removed from V and 1 base from J, the gap between germline ends came to 11 bases. This CDR3 reads CASSSTGNSYNEQFF. The DNA of the CDR3 is TGTGCCAGCAGCTCAACAGGGAATTCCTACAATGAGCAGTTCTTC.

This clonotype was seen at least ten times. V usage is TRBV4-1 and J usage is TRBJ2-7; TRBD1 matches 9 bases. Germline CDR1 and CDR2: MGHRA and YSYEKL. J lost 5 bases, V lost 6 bases, and 14 bases had no gene match. The CDR3 spans 16 residues. The CDR3 nucleotides read TGCGCCAGCAGTCCGATCCGGGACAGGGTCCTGGACGAGCAGTACTTC. This codes for CASSPIRDRVLDEQYF.

This clonotype was seen repeatedly, ten times or more. The chain has TRBV12-3 or TRBV12-4 and TRBJ1-5, with D unclear. V was trimmed by 3 bases and J by 6 bases, leaving 6 bases between them. The CDR3 totals 12 residues. The CDR3 DNA reads as TGTGCCAGCAGTTTTTCCCCTCAGCCCCAGCATTTT. Protein: CASSFSPQPQHF.

This clonotype appeared a few times. J is TRBJ1-4 and V is TRBV28; 11 nucleotides line up with TRBD1. The V gene end was trimmed by 2 bases and the J gene end by 6 bases; junction bases not matched to a gene: 2. Germline loops: CDR1 MDHEN, CDR2 SYDVKM. The CDR3 sequence is 15 residues long. CDR3 in amino acids: CASSLRTGGYEKLFF. CDR3 bases: TGTGCCAGCAGTTTAAGGACAGGGGGCTATGAAAAACTGTTTTTT.